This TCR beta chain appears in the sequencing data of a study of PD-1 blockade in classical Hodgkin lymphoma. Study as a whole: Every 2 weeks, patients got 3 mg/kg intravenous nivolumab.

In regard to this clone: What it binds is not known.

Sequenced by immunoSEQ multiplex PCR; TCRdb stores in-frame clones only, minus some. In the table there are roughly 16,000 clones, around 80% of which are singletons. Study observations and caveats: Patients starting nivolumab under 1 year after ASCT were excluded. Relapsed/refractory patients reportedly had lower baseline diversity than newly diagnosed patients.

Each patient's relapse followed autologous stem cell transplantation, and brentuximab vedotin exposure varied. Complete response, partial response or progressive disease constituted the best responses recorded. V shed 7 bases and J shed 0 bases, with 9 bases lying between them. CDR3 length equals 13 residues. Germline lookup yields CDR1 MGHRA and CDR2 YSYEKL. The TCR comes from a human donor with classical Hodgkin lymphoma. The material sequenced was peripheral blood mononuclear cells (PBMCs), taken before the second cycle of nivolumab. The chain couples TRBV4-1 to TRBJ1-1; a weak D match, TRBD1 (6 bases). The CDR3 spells CASNREVNTEAFF. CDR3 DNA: TGCGCCAGCAACAGGGAAGTGAACACTGAAGCTTTCTTT.